One and the same sample provided the 6 T cell receptor beta chains below, sequenced in a study of T cells after yellow fever vaccination. In TCRdb, the 5' RACE reads were re-called with MiXCR into one record per CDR3 protein. The table lists some 320,000 distinct CDR3 sequences, approximately 4% of them singletons. The sequences come from PBMCs, collected 5 days after the yellow fever booster vaccination. The receptors here all came from a man aged 18 to 29 who received the YFV17D yellow fever vaccine.

This clonotype has just a few counts. As DNA, the CDR3 is TGCGCCAGCAGCTTGGCCAGGGGAGCGCCGGACACTGAAGCTTTCTTT. It specifies CASSLARGAPDTEAFF. The chain joins TRBV5-1 to TRBJ1-1, with D possibly being TRBD1 (6 bases). This CDR3 is built from 16 residues. V lost 0 bases, J lost 3 bases, and 15 bases lay in between. Per the germline V gene, CDR1 is SGHRS and CDR2 is YFSETQ.

In this sample, this clonotype turned up a few times. The chain links TRBV12-3 or TRBV12-4 to TRBJ1-1; unclear D gene. The V and J ends lost 5 bases and 0 bases respectively, with 10 bases between them. The CDR3 consists of 14 residues. The CDR3 region is CASSPDTLNTEAFF. The CDR3 bases are TGTGCCAGCAGTCCGGATACCTTGAACACTGAAGCTTTCTTT.

This clonotype was seen only a few times. This sequence joins TRBV27 and TRBJ1-1; no definite D call. The CDR3 runs to 15 residues. Trimming cost V 6 bases and J 1 base, with 15 bases left between them. Per the germline V gene, CDR1 is MNHEY and CDR2 is SMNVEV (reference sequence). The CDR3 region has the DNA TGTGCCAGCAGCCCTATCGGGGTGGGGAACACTGAAGCTTTCTTT. This encodes CASSPIGVGNTEAFF.

In this sample, this clonotype turned up many times. V gene TRBV4-3 combines with J gene TRBJ2-7, with D unresolved. In germline, CDR1 is LGHNA, CDR2 YSLEER. The CDR3 is 13 amino acids. Trimming pared 4 bases from V and 4 bases from J, leaving 11 bases between. The CDR3 DNA reads as TGCGCCAGCAGCCCCGGAGATTCGTACGAGCAGTACTTC. Its protein product is CASSPGDSYEQYF.

This clonotype was seen repeatedly, ten times or more. The genes are TRBV5-1 and TRBJ2-3; no clear D gene. The germline CDR1 and CDR2 sequences are SGHRS and YFSETQ. This CDR3 is 16 amino acids long. Trimming stripped 0 bases from V and 0 bases from J, with 11 bases between. In DNA form, the CDR3 reads TGCGCCAGCAGCTTGGGGGGAATGACTAGCACAGATACGCAGTATTTT. Its translation: CASSLGGMTSTDTQYF.

The rearrangement uses TRBV6-5 and TRBJ1-6, with 8 bases identical to TRBD1. Germline assignment: CDR1 MNHEY and CDR2 SVGAGI. CDR3 size: 16 residues. With V trimmed by 5 bases and J by 2 bases, 5 bases remained unmatched. Here the CDR3 reads CASSPTGGPYNSPLHF. The DNA of the CDR3 is TGTGCCAGCAGTCCCACAGGGGGACCCTATAATTCACCCCTCCACTTT.